This T cell receptor (beta chain) was found in a study of CD8 T cells in Susac syndrome. Germline CDR1 is SGDLS and CDR2 is YYNGEE. J gave up 5 bases and V 4 bases, and 20 bases lay outside the gene matches. CDR3 length: 18 residues. Sequencing of TCR beta, carried out with a high-throughput approach, was applied to CD8+ and CD4+ T cells from the blood. Reverse transcription used roughly 0.45 to 1 ug RNA and random hexamers. Across 54 Vbeta and 13 Jbeta, immunoSEQ multiplex PCR amplified TCR beta CDR3. TCRdb re-called the immunoSEQ multiplex PCR reads through MiXCR, storing one row per CDR3 protein. The sample gives approximately 170,000 distinct CDR3 sequences, around 94% of which show up once; about 0.089% is in the top ten.

V and J are TRBV9 and TRBJ2-7; TRBD2 agrees at 8 bases. Source material: CD4+ T cells from PBMCs. This TCR was sampled from a human donor with multiple sclerosis. This chain's CDR3 is CASSQTAQSGSISNEQYF. The DNA of the CDR3 is TGTGCCAGCAGCCAGACCGCCCAGAGCGGGAGTATCTCTAACGAGCAGTACTTC.